The 2 T cell receptor beta chains in this list originate from one sample, sequenced in a study of blood T cell repertoires in COVID-19. Produced via immunoSEQ multiplex PCR; TCRdb's table is partial and in-frame only. In the table there are 150,000 to 200,000 clones, roughly 83% of which are singletons. Sequencing was carried out using PBMCs or T cells enriched from blood (not recorded which). All receptors derive from a man between 65 and 80 years old who had been exposed to COVID-19.

This clone was found once. This rearrangement joins TRBV5-1 to TRBJ2-3; 8 bases align to TRBD1. Germline CDR1 reads SGHRS; CDR2 reads YFSETQ. This CDR3 comprises 16 residues. V shed 1 base, J shed 2 bases, and the junction held 6 bases outside the gene matches. CDR3 DNA sequence: TGCGCCAGCAGCTTGTCCAGGGACAGGTTCACAGATACGCAGTATTTT. It yields the protein CASSLSRDRFTDTQYF.

The chain recombines TRBV21-1 with TRBJ2-1; TRBD2 reflects the table's D call only, with no check against the DNA. TRBV21-1 counts as a pseudogene. This CDR3 has 16 residues. In DNA, the CDR3 is TGTGCCAGCAGCAAACAGGGGACTAGCGGGGGCAATGAGCAGTTCTTC. Translation gives CASSKQGTSGGNEQFF.